This is a list of T cell receptor beta chains from one sample in a study of cytomegalovirus exposure and HLA in healthy donors. Assay used: immunoSEQ multiplex PCR; TCRdb lists only in-frame clones, some missing. The table lists around 98,000 clones, nearly 80% of them singletons, with 3% to 4% in the top ten. Sample: PBMCs. These receptors were obtained from a middle-aged woman in good health and CMV-seronegative. Both conserved end residues are part of each CDR3. Each record gives: J gene, V gene, CDR3 protein.

>TRBJ2-1|TRBV5-6
CASSLVGQGAYNEQFF
>TRBJ1-6|TRBV6-5
CASTPGTGDSPLNF
>TRBJ2-3|TRBV6-6
CASSSVSGTDTQYF
>TRBJ1-6|TRBV5-5
CASGIVRSSYNSPLHF
>TRBJ1-5|TRBV2
CASSETGLSNQPQHF
>TRBJ2-2|TRBV27
CASSPTGPGAGELFF
>TRBJ1-4|TRBV7-9
CASRKTEGGEKLFF
>TRBJ2-7|TRBV13
CASSHVQSYEQYF
>TRBJ2-1|TRBV10-3
CATGGVYNEQFF
>TRBJ1-5|TRBV19
CASSIWAGVDQPQHF
>TRBJ2-3|TRBV4-3
CASSPFRGGQDTQYF
>TRBJ2-4|TRBV30
CAWMGVRGAKNIQYF
>TRBJ1-5|TRBV11-2
CASSPQDRVGQPQHF
>-|TRBV30
CAWRESSYEQYF
>TRBJ2-2|TRBV7-2
CASSLDRYTGELFF
>TRBJ2-5|TRBV6-5
CAIGGPHYGETQYF
>TRBJ2-7|TRBV4-1
CASSQGSGVVIYEQYF
>TRBJ1-2|TRBV6-5
CASRKQGAVGYGYTF
>TRBJ1-6|TRBV28
CASSEGQGYGSPLHF
>TRBJ2-7|TRBV5-4
CASSLPGTASYEQYF
>-|TRBV5-1
CASSLDGQGAYEQYF
>TRBJ2-5|TRBV7-2
CASSYGQGVETQYF
>TRBJ1-5|TRBV4-1
CASSQERTGLQPQHF
>TRBJ1-5|TRBV30
CAWSPGTGPQPQHF
>TRBJ2-6|TRBV19
CASSMGQGARGANVLTF
>TRBJ1-4|TRBV5-6
CASSHGGKDEKLFF
>TRBJ2-7|TRBV6-6
CASSISGTYEQYF
>TRBJ2-2|TRBV15
CATSIGSTGSGELFF
>TRBJ2-1|TRBV2
CASSLAGGNNEQFF
>TRBJ1-6|TRBV18
CASSPSGQGNSPLHF
>TRBJ1-1|TRBV6-5
CASSYGQTGGAFF
>TRBJ1-3|TRBV6-1
CASSEAAGNTIYF
>TRBJ1-1|TRBV5-8
CASSLADRVTAEAFF
>TRBJ2-7|TRBV7-6
CASSLNSAYEQYF
>TRBJ2-2|TRBV7-9
CASSLRQGTGELFF
>TRBJ2-3|TRBV9
CASSVGLGLDTQYF
>TRBJ2-7|TRBV21-1
CASSTDPGTGIYEQYF
>TRBJ1-3|TRBV18
CASSPIWGSSGNTIYF
>TRBJ1-4|TRBV30
CAWTGGATNEKLFF
>TRBJ2-1|TRBV9
CASSVGRGGGSSSYNEQFF
>TRBJ2-7|TRBV7-9
CASSSGQGGTYEQYF
>TRBJ2-3|TRBV10-3
CAISTPGLVAADTQYF
>TRBJ2-3|TRBV4-3
CASSRILAGGPTDTQYF
>TRBJ2-3|TRBV4-2
CASSQETSGGAIGTQYF
>TRBJ2-7|TRBV28
CASSSTPPGVYEQYF
>TRBJ1-3|TRBV2
CASTIVRRVAVTRLYF
>TRBJ1-1|TRBV7-2
CASSLASSNTEAFF
>TRBJ2-5|TRBV18
CASSELQETQYF
>TRBJ2-7|TRBV5-1
CASSWRESLSPIPYEQYF
>TRBJ1-5|TRBV7-9
CASSSDRDNQPQHF
>TRBJ2-7|TRBV18
CASSRTSGGEYEQYF